One sample yielded the 9 T cell receptor beta chains listed below, sequenced in a study of beta chain features in type 1 diabetes. Study results and limitations: When Type 1 diabetes patients were examined, their TCRB CDR3s proved moderately but significantly shorter in all four CD4+ subsets.

These receptors have no known antigen. Expressed TCRB transcripts got sequenced, as all isolated RNA was reverse transcribed. Using immunoSEQ multiplex PCR, the repertoire was profiled, and TCRdb retains in-frame clones only, with some absent. The data contain under 300,000 clones, roughly 14% of them singletons. The sample consisted of naive CD4+ T cells from blood. The receptors shown here come from a man younger than 40 with type 1 diabetes.

J is TRBJ2-1 and V is TRBV5-1, with 9 bases lining up with TRBD2. With V trimmed by 2 bases and J by 0 bases, 9 bases remained unmatched. This CDR3 has 18 residues. In germline, CDR1 is SGHRS, CDR2 YFSETQ. CDR3 protein: CASSLAGGRVRSYNEQFF. The CDR3 DNA is TGCGCCAGCAGCTTAGCAGGCGGGAGGGTTCGCTCCTACAATGAGCAGTTCTTC.

There are a few counts of this clone. The chain recombines TRBV7-6 with TRBJ2-5, with a weak D call TRBD1 (5 bases). V was pared by 1 base and J by 5 bases, with 14 bases between. This CDR3 has 15 residues. The germline V gene encodes CDR1 SGHVS and CDR2 FNYEAQ. The CDR3 sequence: CASSLGQRVQETQYF. DNA of the CDR3: TGTGCCAGCAGCTTAGGACAGAGAGTCCAGGAGACCCAGTACTTC. The variable domain in full, completed from reference TRBV7-6 and TRBJ2-5, reads GAGVSQSPRYKVTKRGQDVALRCDPISGHVSLYWYRQALGQGPEFLTYFNYEAQQDKSGLPNDRFSAERPEGSISTLTIQRTEQRDSAMYRCASSLGQRVQETQYFGPGTRLLVL.

This chain links TRBV29-1 with TRBJ2-7; TRBD2 matches 10 bases. Trimming removed 6 bases from V and 4 bases from J; junction bases left unmatched: 6. CDR3 size: 13 residues. From germline, CDR1 is SQVTM and CDR2 ANQGSEA. CDR3 protein: CSVPSAGGYEQYF. CDR3 DNA: TGCAGCGTCCCCTCAGCGGGAGGGTACGAGCAGTACTTC.

This clone was seen a handful of times. In nucleotides, the CDR3 is TGTGCCTGGAGCGGGACTGGAAACACCATATATTTT. Its protein is CAWSGTGNTIYF. The chain carries TRBV30 and TRBJ1-3; D ambiguous. Per the germline V gene, CDR1 is GTSNPN and CDR2 is SVGIG (reference sequence). The V end was cut by 3 bases, the J end by 2 bases, with 5 bases between. CDR3 length equals 12 residues.

This clone has more than one count but fewer than ten. The chain couples TRBV30 to TRBJ2-3; 7 nucleotides agree with TRBD2. CDR3 length: 14 residues. With 5 bases clipped from V and 1 base from J, the junction kept 6 bases outside the gene matches. Germline CDR1 is GTSNPN and CDR2 is SVGIG (reference sequence). In nucleotides, the CDR3 is TGTGCCTGGGCGACTAGCCCGGGCACAGATACGCAGTATTTT. Translated, it gives CAWATSPGTDTQYF. The whole variable domain, remainder taken from reference TRBV30 and TRBJ2-3, is SQTIHQWPATLVQPVGSPLSLECTVEGTSNPNLYWYRQAAGRGLQLLFYSVGIGQISSEVPQNLSASRPQDRQFILSSKKLLLSDSGFYLCAWATSPGTDTQYFGPGTRLTVL.

This rearrangement joins TRBV4-1 to TRBJ2-7, with a tentative D call TRBD2 (5 bases). Between the trimmed V and J ends, which lost 4 bases and 2 bases, there was a span of 18 bases. Germline CDR1 reads MGHRA; CDR2 reads YSYEKL. This CDR3 spans 16 amino acids. This chain's CDR3 is CASSPPVRGQAYEQYF. The DNA of the CDR3 is TGCGCCAGCAGCCCCCCAGTCCGGGGTCAAGCCTACGAGCAGTACTTC.

This clone was recorded a few times. V gene TRBV4-2 combines with J gene TRBJ2-2, with D unclear. The CDR3 is 15 amino acids. V lost 0 bases and J 1 base, leaving 6 bases between the germline ends. The V gene's germline CDR1 is LGHNA and CDR2 YNFKEQ. The CDR3: CASSQDPLNTGELFF. CDR3 DNA: TGTGCCAGCAGCCAAGACCCTTTGAACACCGGGGAGCTGTTTTTT.

This clone came up a few times. This chain links TRBV5-1 with TRBJ2-3, with D unresolved. Germline CDR1 and CDR2: SGHRS and YFSETQ. The CDR3 consists of 15 residues. Trimming left V 0 bases short and J 4 bases short, with 12 bases between. The DNA for the CDR3 is TGCGCCAGCAGCTTGGTACTGAGCCAAGCAGATACGCAGTATTTT. It translates to CASSLVLSQADTQYF.

The table lists this clone with a few counts. The CDR3 loop reads CASTSGERAYNEQFF. Here the CDR3 DNA reads TGTGCCAGCACCTCAGGAGAGAGGGCCTACAATGAGCAGTTCTTC. The V gene is TRBV7-9, the J gene TRBJ2-1; D possibly corresponds to TRBD2 (5 bases). Trimming took off 7 bases at V and 2 bases at J, with 15 bases between the two ends. In germline, CDR1 is SEHNR, CDR2 FQNEAQ (reference sequence). The CDR3 spans 15 residues.